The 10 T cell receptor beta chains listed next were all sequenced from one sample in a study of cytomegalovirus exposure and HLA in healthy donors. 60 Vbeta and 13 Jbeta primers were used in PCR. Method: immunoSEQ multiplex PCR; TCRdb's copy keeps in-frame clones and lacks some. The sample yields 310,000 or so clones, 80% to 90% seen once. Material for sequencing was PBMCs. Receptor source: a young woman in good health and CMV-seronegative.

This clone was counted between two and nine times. The CDR3 here is CASSLGSQPQHF. The CDR3 bases are TGTGCCAGCAGCTTGGGGAGTCAGCCCCAGCATTTT. V is TRBV5-8 and J is TRBJ1-5, with D hard to call. The V end lost 0 bases, the J end lost 6 bases, and 4 bases lay between the germline ends. CDR1 is SGHTS, CDR2 YDEGEE, per germline. This CDR3 spans 12 amino acids.

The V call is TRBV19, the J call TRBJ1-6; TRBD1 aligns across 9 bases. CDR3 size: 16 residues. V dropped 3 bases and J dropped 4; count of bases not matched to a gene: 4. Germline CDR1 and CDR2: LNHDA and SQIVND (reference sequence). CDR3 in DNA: TGTGCCAGTAGTATTGTGACAGGGGGTTATAATTCACCCCTCCACTTT. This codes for CASSIVTGGYNSPLHF.

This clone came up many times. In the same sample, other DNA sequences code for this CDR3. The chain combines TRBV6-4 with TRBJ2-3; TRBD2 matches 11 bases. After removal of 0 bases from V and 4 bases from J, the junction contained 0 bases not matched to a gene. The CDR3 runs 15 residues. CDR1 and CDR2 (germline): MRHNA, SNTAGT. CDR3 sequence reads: CASSDSSGGADTQYF. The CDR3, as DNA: TGTGCCAGCAGTGACTCTAGCGGGGGGGCAGATACGCAGTATTTT.

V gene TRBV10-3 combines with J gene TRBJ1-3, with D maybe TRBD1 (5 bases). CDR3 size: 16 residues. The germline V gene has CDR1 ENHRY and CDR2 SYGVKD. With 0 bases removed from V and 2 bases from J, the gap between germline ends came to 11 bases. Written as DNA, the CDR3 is TGTGCCATCAGTGAGTCGTCATCAGGGACTGGAAACACCATATATTTT. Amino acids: CAISESSSGTGNTIYF.

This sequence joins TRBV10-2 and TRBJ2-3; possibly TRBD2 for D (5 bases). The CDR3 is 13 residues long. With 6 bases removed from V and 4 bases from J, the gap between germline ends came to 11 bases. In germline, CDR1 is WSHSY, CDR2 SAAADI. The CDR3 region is CASRYKLADTQYF. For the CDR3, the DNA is TGCGCCAGCAGGTACAAACTAGCAGATACGCAGTATTTT.

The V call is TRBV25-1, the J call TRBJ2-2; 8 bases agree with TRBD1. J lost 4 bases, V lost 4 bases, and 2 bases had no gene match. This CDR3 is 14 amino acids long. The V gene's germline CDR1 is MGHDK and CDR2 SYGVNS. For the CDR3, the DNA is TGTGCCAGCAGTGGCAGGGGGCCCACCGGGGAGCTGTTTTTT. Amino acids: CASSGRGPTGELFF.

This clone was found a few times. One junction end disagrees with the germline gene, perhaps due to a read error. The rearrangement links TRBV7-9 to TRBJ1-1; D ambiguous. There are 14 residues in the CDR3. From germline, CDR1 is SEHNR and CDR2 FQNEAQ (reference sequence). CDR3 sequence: CSSSNFRLNTEAFF. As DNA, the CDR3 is TGTTCCAGCAGCAACTTTAGATTGAACACTGAAGCTTTCTTT.

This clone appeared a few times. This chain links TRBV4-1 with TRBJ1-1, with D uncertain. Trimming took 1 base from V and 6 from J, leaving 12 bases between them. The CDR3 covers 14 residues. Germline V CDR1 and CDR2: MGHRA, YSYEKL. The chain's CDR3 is CASSQGLLRAEAFF. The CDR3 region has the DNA TGCGCCAGCAGCCAAGGACTGCTCAGAGCTGAAGCTTTCTTT.

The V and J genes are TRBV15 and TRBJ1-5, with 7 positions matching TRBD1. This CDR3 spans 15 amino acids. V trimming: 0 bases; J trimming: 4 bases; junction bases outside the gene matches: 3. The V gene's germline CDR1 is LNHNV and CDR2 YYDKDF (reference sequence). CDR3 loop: CATSRDEGANQPQHF. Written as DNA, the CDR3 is TGTGCCACCAGCAGAGATGAGGGGGCTAATCAGCCCCAGCATTTT.

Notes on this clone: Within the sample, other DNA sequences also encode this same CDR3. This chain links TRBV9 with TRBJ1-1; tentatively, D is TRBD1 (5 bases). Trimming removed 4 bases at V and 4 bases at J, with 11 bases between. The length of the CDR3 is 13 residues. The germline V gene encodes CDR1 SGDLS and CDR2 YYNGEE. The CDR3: CASSPGGSTEAFF. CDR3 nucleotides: TGTGCCAGCAGCCCTGGGGGGAGCACTGAAGCTTTCTTT.